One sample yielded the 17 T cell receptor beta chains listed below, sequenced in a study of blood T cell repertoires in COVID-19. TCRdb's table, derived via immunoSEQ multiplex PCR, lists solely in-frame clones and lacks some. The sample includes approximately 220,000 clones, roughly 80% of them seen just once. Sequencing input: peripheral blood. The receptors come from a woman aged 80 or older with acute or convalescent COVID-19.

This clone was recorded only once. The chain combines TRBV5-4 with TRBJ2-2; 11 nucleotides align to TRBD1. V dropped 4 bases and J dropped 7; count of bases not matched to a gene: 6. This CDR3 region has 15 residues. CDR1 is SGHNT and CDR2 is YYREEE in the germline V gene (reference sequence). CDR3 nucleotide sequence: TGTGCCAGCAGCGTCCGGACAGGGGGCCACGGGGAGCTGTTTTTT. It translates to CASSVRTGGHGELFF.

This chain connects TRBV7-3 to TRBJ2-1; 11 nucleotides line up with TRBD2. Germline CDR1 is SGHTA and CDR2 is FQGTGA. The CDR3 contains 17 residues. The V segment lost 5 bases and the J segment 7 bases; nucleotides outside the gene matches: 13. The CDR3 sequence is CASSLQLAGVGLNEQFF. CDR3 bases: TGTGCCAGCAGCCTCCAACTAGCGGGAGTGGGGTTGAATGAGCAGTTCTTC.

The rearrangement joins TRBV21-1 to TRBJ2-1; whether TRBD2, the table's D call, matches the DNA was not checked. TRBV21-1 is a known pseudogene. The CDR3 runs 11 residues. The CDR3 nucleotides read TGTTACCGACTAGTAGGCAATGAGCAGTTCTTC. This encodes CYRLVGNEQFF.

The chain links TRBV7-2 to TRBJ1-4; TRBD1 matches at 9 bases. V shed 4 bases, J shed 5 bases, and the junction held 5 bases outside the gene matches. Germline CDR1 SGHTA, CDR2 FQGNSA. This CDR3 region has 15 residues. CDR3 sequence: CASSSGQGINEKLFF. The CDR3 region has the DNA TGTGCCAGCAGCTCAGGACAGGGGATAAATGAAAAACTGTTTTTT.

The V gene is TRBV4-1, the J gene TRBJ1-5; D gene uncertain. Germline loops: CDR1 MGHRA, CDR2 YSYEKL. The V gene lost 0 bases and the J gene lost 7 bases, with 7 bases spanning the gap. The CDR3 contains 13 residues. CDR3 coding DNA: TGCGCCAGCAGCCAAGATCCGGGACAGCCCCAGCATTTT. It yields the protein CASSQDPGQPQHF.

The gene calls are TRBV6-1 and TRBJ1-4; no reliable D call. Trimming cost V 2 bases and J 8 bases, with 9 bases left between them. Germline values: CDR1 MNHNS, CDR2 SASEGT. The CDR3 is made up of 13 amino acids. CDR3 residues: CASSEPGGEKLFF. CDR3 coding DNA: TGTGCCAGCAGTGAACCGGGAGGCGAAAAACTGTTTTTT.

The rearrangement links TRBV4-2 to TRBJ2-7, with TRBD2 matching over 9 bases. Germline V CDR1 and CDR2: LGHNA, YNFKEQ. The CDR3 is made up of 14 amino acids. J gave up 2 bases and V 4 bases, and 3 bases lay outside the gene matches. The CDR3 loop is CASSPSGRPYEQYF. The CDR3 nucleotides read TGTGCCAGCAGCCCCAGCGGGAGGCCCTACGAGCAGTACTTC.

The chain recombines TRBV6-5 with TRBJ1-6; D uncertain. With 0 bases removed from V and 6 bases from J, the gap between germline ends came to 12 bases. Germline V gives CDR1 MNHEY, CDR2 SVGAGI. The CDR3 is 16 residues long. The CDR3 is CASSYSSVGVNSPLHF. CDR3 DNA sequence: TGTGCCAGCAGTTACTCATCCGTCGGGGTTAATTCACCCCTCCACTTT.

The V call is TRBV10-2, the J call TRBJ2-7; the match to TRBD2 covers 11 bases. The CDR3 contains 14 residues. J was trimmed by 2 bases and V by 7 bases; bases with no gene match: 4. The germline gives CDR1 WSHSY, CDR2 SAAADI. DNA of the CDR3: TGCGCCAGCAAGATGACTAGCGGGGCCTACGAGCAGTACTTC. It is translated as CASKMTSGAYEQYF.

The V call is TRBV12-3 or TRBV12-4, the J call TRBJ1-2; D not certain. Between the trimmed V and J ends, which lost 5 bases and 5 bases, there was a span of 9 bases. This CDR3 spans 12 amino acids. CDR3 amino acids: CASSPARYGYTF. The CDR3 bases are TGTGCCAGCAGTCCCGCCAGGTATGGCTACACCTTC.

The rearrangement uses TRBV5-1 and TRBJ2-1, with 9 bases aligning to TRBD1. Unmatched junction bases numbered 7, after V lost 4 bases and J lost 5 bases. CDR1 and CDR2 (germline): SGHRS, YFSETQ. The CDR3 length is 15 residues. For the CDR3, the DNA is TGCGCCAGCAGCACAACGGGACAGGGCAACAATGAGCAGTTCTTC. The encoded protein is CASSTTGQGNNEQFF.

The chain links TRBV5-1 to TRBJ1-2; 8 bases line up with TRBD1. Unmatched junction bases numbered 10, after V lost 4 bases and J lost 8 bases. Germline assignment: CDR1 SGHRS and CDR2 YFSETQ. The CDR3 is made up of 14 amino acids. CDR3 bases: TGCGCCAGCAGCCCCCGGACAGGGTCTCGGGGCTACACCTTC. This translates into CASSPRTGSRGYTF.

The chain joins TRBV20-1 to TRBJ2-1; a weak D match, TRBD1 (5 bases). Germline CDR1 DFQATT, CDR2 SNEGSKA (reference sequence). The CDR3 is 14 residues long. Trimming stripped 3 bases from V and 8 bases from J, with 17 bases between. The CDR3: CSASVVGAGDEQFF. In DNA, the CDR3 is TGCAGTGCTAGTGTCGTTGGGGCTGGGGATGAGCAGTTCTTC.

Here the CDR3 reads CASSGGAPGNTIYF. CDR3 bases: TGTGCCAGCAGTGGTGGGGCCCCTGGAAACACCATATATTTT. The chain combines TRBV2 with TRBJ1-3; possible D gene TRBD1, 5 bases. Germline lookup yields CDR1 SNHLY and CDR2 FYNNEI. V gave up 4 bases and J gave up 2 bases, with 9 bases separating them. CDR3 length equals 14 residues.

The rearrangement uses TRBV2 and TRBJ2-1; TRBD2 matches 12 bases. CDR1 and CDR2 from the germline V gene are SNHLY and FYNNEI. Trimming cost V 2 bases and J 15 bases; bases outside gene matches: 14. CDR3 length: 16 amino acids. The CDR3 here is CASSERASGGAQYPFF. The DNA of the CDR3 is TGTGCCAGCAGTGAAAGGGCTAGCGGGGGGGCCCAATATCCGTTCTTC.

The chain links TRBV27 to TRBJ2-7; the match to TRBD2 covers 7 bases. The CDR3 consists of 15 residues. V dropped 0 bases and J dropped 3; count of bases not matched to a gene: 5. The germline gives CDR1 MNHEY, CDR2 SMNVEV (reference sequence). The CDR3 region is CASSLSGGTYYEQYF. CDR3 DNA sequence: TGTGCCAGCAGTTTATCGGGGGGGACGTACTACGAGCAGTACTTC.

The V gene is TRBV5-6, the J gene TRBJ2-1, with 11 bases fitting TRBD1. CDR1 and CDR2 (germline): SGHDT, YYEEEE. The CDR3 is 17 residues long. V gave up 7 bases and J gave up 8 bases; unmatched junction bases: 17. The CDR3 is CASGQGAGLAGVDEQFF. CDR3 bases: TGTGCCAGCGGACAGGGGGCCGGACTAGCTGGGGTGGATGAGCAGTTCTTC.